This TCR beta chain was recorded in a study of shared clonotypes between healthy human individuals. Background on the study: CD8 memory received one plate per donor, CD8 naive two, CD4 memory three and CD4 naive three. Study findings and constraints: Exclusively blood specimens were collected; tissue repertoires likely differ.

Comment on this clone: What it recognizes is unknown.

In the naive CD8 group, cells lacked CD45RO and were positively selected for CCR7, so terminally differentiated effector memory CD45RA+ cells were left out. Assay used: immunoSEQ multiplex PCR; TCRdb lists only in-frame clones, some missing. The sample lists about 650,000 clones, around 95% occurring once. Per the germline V gene, CDR1 is SNHLY and CDR2 is FYNNEI. CDR3 size: 16 residues. The receptor comes from a woman aged 25-40 years in good health. The chain recombines TRBV2 with TRBJ2-5, with 10 bases aligning to TRBD1. The better agreement between TRBJ2-7 and the DNA end casts doubt on the J call. Sequencing was done on a sample of naive CD8+ T cells sorted from blood. In DNA, the CDR3 is TGTGCCAGCAGTGGATTAGGGACAGGGGTGTCCTACGAGCAGTACTTC. Protein: CASSGLGTGVSYEQYF.